This T cell receptor beta chain was sequenced for a study of T cell responses to AZD1222 COVID-19 vaccine. The study's findings and limits: Recipients of AZD1222 seropositive at baseline numbered only 5 or 6. Spike as a whole was targeted by vaccine-associated CD4 TCRs, dominant at 160-218 and 743-854. Without day 14 samples, only post-peak T cell repertoires were studied.

The table came from immunoSEQ multiplex PCR; TCRdb's copy has only in-frame clones and leaves some out. The sample carries approximately 170,000 clones, around 88% recorded once. The germline V gene encodes CDR1 SQVTM and CDR2 ANQGSEA. The CDR3 consists of 11 residues. V lost 2 bases and J lost 6, with 8 bases in between. About this clone: Antigen: not known.

The chain links TRBV29-1 to TRBJ2-7; D tentatively reads TRBD1 or TRBD2 (5 bases each). The sequence derives from an adult who received the AZD1222 COVID-19 vaccine. The sequencing used peripheral blood, collected 28 days after the second AZD1222 dose. CDR3 in amino acids: CSVEWGSEQYF. CDR3 nucleotides: TGCAGCGTTGAATGGGGGAGCGAGCAGTACTTC.